This record covers a single T cell receptor beta chain. The sample originates from a study of T cell changes during pregnancy in multiple sclerosis. The CDR3 loop spans 13 amino acids. Per germline, CDR1 SNHLY and CDR2 FYNNEI. Trimming left V 5 bases short and J 4 bases short, with 8 bases between. Clones were read by immunoSEQ multiplex PCR, and TCRdb kept only the in-frame ones, dropping some. Of approximately 100,000 clones listed, 85% to 95% are singletons. This receptor was obtained from a female donor with multiple sclerosis, enrolled in a pregnancy study. Sequenced here: peripheral blood, sampled in the first trimester of pregnancy. V and J are TRBV2 and TRBJ1-4; unclear D gene. In nucleotides, the CDR3 is TGTGCCAGCAGTTTCCAGGTTAATGAAAAACTGTTTTTT. Translating it yields CASSFQVNEKLFF.